The clone carrying this T cell receptor (beta chain) was observed a single time. Its antigen remains unknown. The sample originates from a study of graft-versus-host responses after intestinal transplantation. Study in general: Transplants given to recipients were multivisceral, liver-intestinal, or isolated intestinal. All of the recipients had induction that used anti-thymocyte globulin, then tacrolimus and steroids for around three years. Study findings and constraints: High graft-versus-host to host-versus-graft clonal ratios were seen in allografts of patients with graft-donor T cell macrochimerism. Recipient marrow harbored GvH clones, some of which surfaced first in ileum or blood.

Assay used: immunoSEQ multiplex PCR; TCRdb lists only in-frame clones, some missing. This sample has tens of thousands of clones, with roughly 90% found just once. The CDR3 consists of 14 residues. V shed 6 bases and J shed 0 bases, with 11 bases lying between them. The germline V gene encodes CDR1 KGHSH and CDR2 LQKENI. Processing of graft tissue released intraepithelial and lamina propria lymphocytes. The starting material was ileum tissue, obtained 350 to 400 days after transplant. This TCR was sampled from a human patient who received an intestinal transplant, so some T cells may come from the graft donor. The chain uses TRBV18 and TRBJ1-2; D is perhaps TRBD1 (5 bases). This chain's CDR3 is CASSGLLANYGYTF. As DNA, the CDR3 is TGTGCCAGCTCGGGACTCTTAGCTAACTATGGCTACACCTTC.